The table lists the clone carrying this T cell receptor beta chain with many counts. This record belongs to a study of T cells in Graves' hyperthyroidism and ophthalmopathy. TCR beta CDR3 region amplification was performed from RNA transcripts. Primed by the HTBI set, a first-round RT-PCR was run on the TCR CDR3. Via MiXCR, TCRdb re-called the multiplex PCR reads, giving one row per CDR3 protein. The repertoire holds 500,000 to 600,000 distinct CDR3 sequences, with around 17% as singletons. Sequenced: blood. This TCR was recovered from a woman younger than 35 with Graves' hyperthyroidism.

CDR3 residues: CASSVVENYGYTF. The CDR3 coding sequence is TGTGCCAGCAGCGTAGTGGAAAACTATGGCTACACCTTC. The V call is TRBV9, the J call TRBJ1-2; D is undetermined. CDR1 is SGDLS, CDR2 YYNGEE, per germline. V dropped 0 bases and J dropped 2 bases, with 5 bases sitting between them. The CDR3 covers 13 residues.